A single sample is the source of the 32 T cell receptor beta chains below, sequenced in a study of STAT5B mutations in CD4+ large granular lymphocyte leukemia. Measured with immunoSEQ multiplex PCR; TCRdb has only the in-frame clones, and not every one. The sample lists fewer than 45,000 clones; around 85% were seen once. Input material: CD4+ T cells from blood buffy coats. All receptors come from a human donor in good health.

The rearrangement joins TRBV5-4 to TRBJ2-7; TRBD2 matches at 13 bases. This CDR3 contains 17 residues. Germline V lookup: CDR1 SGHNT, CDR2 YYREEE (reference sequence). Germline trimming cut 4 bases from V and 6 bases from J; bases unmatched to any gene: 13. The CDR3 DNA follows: TGTGCCAGCAGCCCATGGACTAGCGGGAGTGACCTCGGCGAGCAGTACTTC. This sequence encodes CASSPWTSGSDLGEQYF.

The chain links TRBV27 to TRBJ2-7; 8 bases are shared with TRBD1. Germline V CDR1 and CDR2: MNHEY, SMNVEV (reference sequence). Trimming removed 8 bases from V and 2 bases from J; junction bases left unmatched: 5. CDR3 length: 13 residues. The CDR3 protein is CASWTGSTYEQYF. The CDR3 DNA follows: TGTGCCAGCTGGACAGGGAGTACCTACGAGCAGTACTTC.

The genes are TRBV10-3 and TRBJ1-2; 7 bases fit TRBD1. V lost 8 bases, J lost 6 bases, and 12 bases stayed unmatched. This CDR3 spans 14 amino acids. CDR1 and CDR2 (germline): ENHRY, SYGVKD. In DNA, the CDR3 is TGTGCCATCCGCTTGACAGGGAATGGGAATGGCTACACCTTC. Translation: CAIRLTGNGNGYTF.

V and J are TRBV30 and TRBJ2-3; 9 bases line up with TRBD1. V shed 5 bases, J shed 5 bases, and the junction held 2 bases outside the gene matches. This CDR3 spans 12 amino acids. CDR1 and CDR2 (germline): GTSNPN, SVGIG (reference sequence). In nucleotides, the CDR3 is TGTGCCTGGGCGGACAGGGGAGATACGCAGTATTTT. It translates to CAWADRGDTQYF.

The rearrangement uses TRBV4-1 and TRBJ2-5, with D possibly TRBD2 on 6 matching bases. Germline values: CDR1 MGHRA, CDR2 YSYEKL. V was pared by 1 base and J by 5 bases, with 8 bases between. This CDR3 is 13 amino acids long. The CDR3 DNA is TGCGCCAGCAGCCAAGGGGACTTGGAGACCCAGTACTTC. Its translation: CASSQGDLETQYF.

CDR3 sequence reads: CASSSGQGGYYGYTF. CDR3 nucleotide sequence: TGTGCCAGCAGCTCCGGACAGGGAGGCTACTATGGCTACACCTTC. The chain carries TRBV7-9 and TRBJ1-2, with 8 positions matching TRBD1. Germline lookup yields CDR1 SEHNR and CDR2 FQNEAQ (reference sequence). This CDR3 contains 15 residues. Trimming at V came to 4 bases and at J to 3 bases, leaving 7 bases not matched to a gene.

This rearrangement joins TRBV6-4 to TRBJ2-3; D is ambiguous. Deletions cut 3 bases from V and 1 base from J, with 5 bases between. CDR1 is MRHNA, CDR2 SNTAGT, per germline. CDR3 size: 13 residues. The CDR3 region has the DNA TGTGCCAGCAGTGAAAGCGGCACAGATACGCAGTATTTT. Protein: CASSESGTDTQYF.

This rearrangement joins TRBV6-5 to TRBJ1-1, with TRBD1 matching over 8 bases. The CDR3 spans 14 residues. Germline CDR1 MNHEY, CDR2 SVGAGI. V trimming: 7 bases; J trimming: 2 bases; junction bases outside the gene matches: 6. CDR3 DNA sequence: TGTGCCAGCAAACGGGACAGGAGTAACACTGAAGCTTTCTTT. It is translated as CASKRDRSNTEAFF.

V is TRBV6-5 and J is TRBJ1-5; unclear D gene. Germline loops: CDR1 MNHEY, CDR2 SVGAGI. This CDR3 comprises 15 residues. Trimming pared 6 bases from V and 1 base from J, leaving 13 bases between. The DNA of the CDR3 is TGTGCCAGCAGGGACCGCTTCTGGAGCAATCAGCCCCAGCATTTT. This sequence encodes CASRDRFWSNQPQHF.

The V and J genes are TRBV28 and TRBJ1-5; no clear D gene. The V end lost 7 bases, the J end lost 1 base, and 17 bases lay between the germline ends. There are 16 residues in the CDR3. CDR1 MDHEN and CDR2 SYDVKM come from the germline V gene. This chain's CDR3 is CASTTGWATSNQPQHF. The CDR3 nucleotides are TGTGCCAGCACCACTGGGTGGGCGACCAGCAATCAGCCCCAGCATTTT.

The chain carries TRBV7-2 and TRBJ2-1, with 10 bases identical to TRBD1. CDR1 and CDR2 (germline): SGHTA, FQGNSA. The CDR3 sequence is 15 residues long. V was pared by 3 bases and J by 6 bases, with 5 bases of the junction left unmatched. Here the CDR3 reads CASSLGTGAFNEQFF. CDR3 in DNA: TGTGCCAGCAGCTTGGGGACAGGGGCTTTCAATGAGCAGTTCTTC.

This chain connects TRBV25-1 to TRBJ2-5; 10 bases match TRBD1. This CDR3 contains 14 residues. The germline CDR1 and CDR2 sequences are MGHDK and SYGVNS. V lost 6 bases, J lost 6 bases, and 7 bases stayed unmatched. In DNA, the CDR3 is TGTGCCAGCAGCCCGACAGGGGGCTGGCAGACCCAGTACTTC. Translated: CASSPTGGWQTQYF.

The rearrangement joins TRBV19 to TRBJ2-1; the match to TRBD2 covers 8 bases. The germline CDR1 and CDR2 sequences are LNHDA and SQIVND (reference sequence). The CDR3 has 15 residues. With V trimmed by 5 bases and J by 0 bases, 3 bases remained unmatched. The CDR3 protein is CASSRGTSSYNEQFF. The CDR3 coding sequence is TGTGCCAGTAGTCGCGGGACTAGCTCCTACAATGAGCAGTTCTTC.

In DNA, the CDR3 is TGCGCCAGCAGCTCCGTGAGGGGCGGCTACACCTTC. Protein product: CASSSVRGGYTF. This chain links TRBV4-1 with TRBJ1-2; possible D gene TRBD1, 5 bases. V gave up 5 bases and J gave up 8 bases, with 12 bases separating them. The CDR3 runs 12 residues. Germline lookup yields CDR1 MGHRA and CDR2 YSYEKL.

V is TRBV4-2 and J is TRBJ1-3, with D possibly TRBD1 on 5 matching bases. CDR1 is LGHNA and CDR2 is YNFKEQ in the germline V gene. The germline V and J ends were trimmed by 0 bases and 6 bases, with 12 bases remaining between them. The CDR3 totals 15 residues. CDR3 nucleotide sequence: TGTGCCAGCAGCCAAGATTCAGGGAGGTTAAACACCATATATTTT. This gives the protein CASSQDSGRLNTIYF.

The CDR3, as DNA: TGTGCCAGCAGCGTAGGGGTACGGGGGGAAGTCACAGATACGCAGTATTTT. Its protein is CASSVGVRGEVTDTQYF. The V call is TRBV9, the J call TRBJ2-3; 7 bases line up with TRBD2. Germline V gene sequence: CDR1 SGDLS, CDR2 YYNGEE. V lost 0 bases, J lost 2 bases, and 9 bases stayed unmatched. The CDR3 has 17 residues.

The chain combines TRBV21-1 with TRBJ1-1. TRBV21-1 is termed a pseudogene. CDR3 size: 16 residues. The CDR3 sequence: CASSKLGRRGYTEAFF. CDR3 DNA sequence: TGTGCCAGCAGCAAACTGGGCAGGCGGGGGTACACTGAAGCTTTCTTT.

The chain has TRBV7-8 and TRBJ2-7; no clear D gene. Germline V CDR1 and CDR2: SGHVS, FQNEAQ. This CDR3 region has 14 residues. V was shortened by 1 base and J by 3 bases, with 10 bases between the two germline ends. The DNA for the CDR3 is TGTGCCAGCAGCTTAGTTTCTGGCAGCTACGAGCAGTACTTC. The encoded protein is CASSLVSGSYEQYF.

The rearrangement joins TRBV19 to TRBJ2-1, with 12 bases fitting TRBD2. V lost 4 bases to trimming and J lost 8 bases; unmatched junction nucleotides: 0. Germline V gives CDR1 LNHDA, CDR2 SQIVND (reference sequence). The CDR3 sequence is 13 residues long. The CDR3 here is CASSTSGRDEQFF. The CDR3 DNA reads TGTGCCAGTAGTACTAGCGGGAGGGATGAGCAGTTCTTC.

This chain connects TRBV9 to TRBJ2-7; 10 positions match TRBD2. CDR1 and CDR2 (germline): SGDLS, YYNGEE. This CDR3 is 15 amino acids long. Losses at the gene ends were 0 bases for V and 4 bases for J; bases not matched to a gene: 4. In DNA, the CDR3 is TGTGCCAGCAGCGTAGGTTTTAGCGGGGGGTACGAGCAGTACTTC. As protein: CASSVGFSGGYEQYF. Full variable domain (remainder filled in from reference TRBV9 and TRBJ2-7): DSGVTQTPKHLITATGQRVTLRCSPRSGDLSVYWYQQSLDQGLQFLIQYYNGEERAKGNILERFSAQQFPDLHSELNLSSLELGDSALYFCASSVGFSGGYEQYFGPGTRLTVT.

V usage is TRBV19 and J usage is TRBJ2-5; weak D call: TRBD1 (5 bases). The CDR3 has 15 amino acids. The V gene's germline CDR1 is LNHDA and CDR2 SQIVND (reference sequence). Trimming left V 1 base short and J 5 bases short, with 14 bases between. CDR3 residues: CASSIVAGFGETQYF. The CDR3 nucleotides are TGTGCCAGTAGTATAGTCGCAGGGTTTGGGGAGACCCAGTACTTC.

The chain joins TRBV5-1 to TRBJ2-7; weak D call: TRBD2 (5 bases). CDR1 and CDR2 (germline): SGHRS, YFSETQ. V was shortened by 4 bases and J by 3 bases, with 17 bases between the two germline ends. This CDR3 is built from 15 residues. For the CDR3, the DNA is TGCGCCAGCAGCAACGAAGCCCTGGGGAGCTACGAGCAGTACTTC. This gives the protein CASSNEALGSYEQYF.

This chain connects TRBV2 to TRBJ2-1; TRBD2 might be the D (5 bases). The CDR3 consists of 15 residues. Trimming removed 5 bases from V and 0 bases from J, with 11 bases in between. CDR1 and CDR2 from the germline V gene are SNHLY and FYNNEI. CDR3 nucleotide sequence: TGTGCCAGCAGTAAGGACTGGAGCTCCTACAATGAGCAGTTCTTC. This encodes CASSKDWSSYNEQFF.

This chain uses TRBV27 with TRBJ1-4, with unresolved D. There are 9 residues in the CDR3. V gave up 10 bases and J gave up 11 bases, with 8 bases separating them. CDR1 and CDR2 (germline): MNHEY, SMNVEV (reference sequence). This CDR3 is CANLLKLFF. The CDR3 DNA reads TGTGCCAACCTGCTCAAACTGTTTTTT. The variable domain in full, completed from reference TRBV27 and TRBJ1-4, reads EAQVTQNPRYLITVTGKKLTVTCSQNMNHEYMSWYRQDPGLGLRQIYYSMNVEVTDKGDVPEGYKVSRKEKRNFPLILESPSPNQTSLYFCANLLKLFFGSGTQLSVL.

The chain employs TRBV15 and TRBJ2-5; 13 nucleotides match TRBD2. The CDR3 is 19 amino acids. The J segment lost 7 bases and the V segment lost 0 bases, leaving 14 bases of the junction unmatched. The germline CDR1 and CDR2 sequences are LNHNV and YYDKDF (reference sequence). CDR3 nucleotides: TGTGCCACCAGCAGAGATCCTAGGACTAGCGGGAGATTTTTGGGGACCCAGTACTTC. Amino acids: CATSRDPRTSGRFLGTQYF.

The CDR3 DNA sequence: TGTGCCAGCAGCCAAGATCTAGTGGGTACTGAAGCTTTCTTT. Translating it yields CASSQDLVGTEAFF. This rearrangement joins TRBV4-2 to TRBJ1-1; D gene ambiguous. CDR1 is LGHNA and CDR2 is YNFKEQ in the germline V gene. This CDR3 has 14 amino acids. Trimming removed 0 bases at V and 5 bases at J, with 10 bases between.

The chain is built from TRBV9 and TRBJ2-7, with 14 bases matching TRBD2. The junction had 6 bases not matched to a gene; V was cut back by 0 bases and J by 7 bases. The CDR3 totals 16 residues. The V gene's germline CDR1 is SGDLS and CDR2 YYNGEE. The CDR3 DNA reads TGTGCCAGCAGCGTAGGACTAGCGGGAGGGCTGGAAGAGCAGTACTTC. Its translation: CASSVGLAGGLEEQYF.

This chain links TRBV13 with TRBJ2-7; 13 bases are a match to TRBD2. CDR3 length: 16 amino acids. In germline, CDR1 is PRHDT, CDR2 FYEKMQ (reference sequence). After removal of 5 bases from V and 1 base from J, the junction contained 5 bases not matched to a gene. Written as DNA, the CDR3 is TGTGCCAGCAGCCAAAGACTAGCGGGAGGTTCCTACGAGCAGTACTTC. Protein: CASSQRLAGGSYEQYF.

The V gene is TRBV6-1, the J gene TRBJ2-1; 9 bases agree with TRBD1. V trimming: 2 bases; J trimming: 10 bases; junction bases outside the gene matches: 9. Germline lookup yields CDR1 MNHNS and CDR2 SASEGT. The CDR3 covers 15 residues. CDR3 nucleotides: TGTGCCAGCAGTGAAAAGGGACAGGGAAGGGGGGAGCAGTTCTTC. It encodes CASSEKGQGRGEQFF.

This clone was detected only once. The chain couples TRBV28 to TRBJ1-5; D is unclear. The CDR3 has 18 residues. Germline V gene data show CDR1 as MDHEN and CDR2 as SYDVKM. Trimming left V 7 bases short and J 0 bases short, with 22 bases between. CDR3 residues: CASTSHQSGHYSNQPQHF. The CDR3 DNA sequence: TGTGCCAGCACATCTCACCAATCAGGTCACTATAGCAATCAGCCCCAGCATTTT.

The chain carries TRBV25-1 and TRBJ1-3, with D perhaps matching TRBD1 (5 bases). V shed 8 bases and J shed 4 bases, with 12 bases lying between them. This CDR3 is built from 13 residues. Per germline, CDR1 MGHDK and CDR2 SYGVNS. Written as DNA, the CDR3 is TGTGCCAGCGGGGGAAGGCGAGGAAACACCATATATTTT. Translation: CASGGRRGNTIYF.

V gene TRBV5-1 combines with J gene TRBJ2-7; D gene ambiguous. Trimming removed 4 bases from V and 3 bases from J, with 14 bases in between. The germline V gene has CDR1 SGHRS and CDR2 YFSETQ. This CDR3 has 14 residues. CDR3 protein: CASSLTPDGYEQYF. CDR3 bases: TGCGCCAGCAGCCTGACCCCCGACGGCTACGAGCAGTACTTC.